The following is a T cell receptor beta chain sequence with its context. The CDR3 is 14 residues long. With V trimmed by 5 bases and J by 1 base, 3 bases remained unmatched. Germline-derived CDR1 and CDR2 are MNHEY and SMNVEV (reference sequence). The sample comes from a study of cytomegalovirus exposure and HLA in healthy donors. PCR primers comprised 60 Vbeta and 13 Jbeta primers. Produced via immunoSEQ multiplex PCR; TCRdb's table is partial and in-frame only. Among about 150,000 clones listed, 65% to 80% were seen once. The receptor's source is a woman aged 40 to 49 in good health and CMV-seronegative. V gene TRBV27 combines with J gene TRBJ2-7; 9 bases are a match to TRBD2. Material: PBMCs. CDR3 nucleotide sequence: TGTGCCAGCAGTAGCGGGGGGTCTTCCTACGAGCAGTACTTC. Its translation is CASSSGGSSYEQYF.